One and the same sample provided the 15 T cell receptor beta chains below, sequenced in a study of blood T cell repertoires in COVID-19. Method: immunoSEQ multiplex PCR; TCRdb's copy keeps in-frame clones and lacks some. This sample has about 280,000 clones, with roughly 85% found just once. Sample: PBMCs or T cells enriched from blood (not recorded which). The source of these receptors is a woman between 45 and 60 years old who had recovered from COVID-19.

Only a few counts were recorded for this clone. This sequence joins TRBV9 and TRBJ1-4; the D gene is possibly TRBD1 (6 bases). The germline V gene encodes CDR1 SGDLS and CDR2 YYNGEE. The length of the CDR3 is 16 residues. Between the trimmed V and J ends, which lost 0 bases and 2 bases, there was a span of 11 bases. CDR3 sequence reads: CASSVGDTGTNEKLFF. CDR3 nucleotide sequence: TGTGCCAGCAGCGTAGGGGATACAGGGACTAATGAAAAACTGTTTTTT. Drawing the rest from reference TRBV9 and TRBJ1-4, the complete variable domain is DSGVTQTPKHLITATGQRVTLRCSPRSGDLSVYWYQQSLDQGLQFLIQYYNGEERAKGNILERFSAQQFPDLHSELNLSSLELGDSALYFCASSVGDTGTNEKLFFGSGTQLSVL.

This chain connects TRBV7-9 to TRBJ2-5, with TRBD1 as a possible D gene (6 bases). From germline, CDR1 is SEHNR and CDR2 FQNEAQ (reference sequence). CDR3 length: 14 residues. V lost 2 bases, J lost 5 bases, and 12 bases lay in between. The CDR3 loop reads CASSLTGPGETQYF. The CDR3 DNA sequence: TGTGCCAGCAGCTTAACAGGGCCGGGGGAGACCCAGTACTTC.

The chain couples TRBV5-1 to TRBJ1-2; 10 bases are shared with TRBD1. CDR3 length: 15 residues. J gave up 1 base and V 1 base, and 1 base lay outside the gene matches. Germline CDR1 is SGHRS and CDR2 is YFSETQ. The CDR3 coding sequence is TGCGCCAGCAGCTTGCGGACAGGGGGTAACTATGGCTACACCTTC. This sequence encodes CASSLRTGGNYGYTF.

The chain employs TRBV2 and TRBJ1-5; D ambiguous. The germline V gene encodes CDR1 SNHLY and CDR2 FYNNEI. The CDR3 consists of 14 residues. V was cut by 5 bases and J by 2 bases, with 10 bases left in between. CDR3 nucleotides: TGTGCCAGCAGTCCCGACGGAGGCAATCAGCCCCAGCATTTT. Its protein product is CASSPDGGNQPQHF.

This clone was counted many times. The chain recombines TRBV28 with TRBJ1-1; 8 nucleotides agree with TRBD1. The CDR3 contains 14 residues. V lost 7 bases, J lost 5 bases, and 9 bases stayed unmatched. From germline, CDR1 is MDHEN and CDR2 SYDVKM. CDR3 in amino acids: CASTLQGGRTEAFF. The CDR3 bases are TGTGCCAGCACCCTACAGGGGGGTCGGACTGAAGCTTTCTTT.

The chain recombines TRBV5-6 with TRBJ1-1; 9 bases fit TRBD1. Germline V CDR1 and CDR2: SGHDT, YYEEEE. The J segment lost 5 bases and the V segment lost 5 bases, leaving 7 bases of the junction unmatched. This CDR3 spans 14 amino acids. In DNA, the CDR3 is TGTGCCAGCAGAATACAGGGGGCCGGGACTGAAGCTTTCTTT. It specifies CASRIQGAGTEAFF.

The gene calls are TRBV11-2 and TRBJ2-3; 8 positions agree with TRBD2. Germline V gene sequence: CDR1 SGHAT, CDR2 FQNNGV. After removal of 5 bases from V and 0 bases from J, the junction contained 4 bases not matched to a gene. CDR3 length: 15 residues. CDR3 protein: CASSLQRGSTDTQYF. For the CDR3, the DNA is TGTGCCAGCAGCCTTCAGCGGGGGAGCACAGATACGCAGTATTTT. The full variable domain, in which reference TRBV11-2 and TRBJ2-3 provide the parts outside the CDR3, is EAGVAQSPRYKIIEKRQSVAFWCNPISGHATLYWYQQILGQGPKLLIQFQNNGVVDDSQLPKDRFSAERLKGVDSTLKIQPAKLEDSAVYLCASSLQRGSTDTQYFGPGTRLTVL.

This rearrangement joins TRBV15 to TRBJ1-3; TRBD1 agrees at 8 bases. After removal of 2 bases from V and 3 bases from J, the junction contained 6 bases not matched to a gene. Germline V gene lookup returns CDR1 LNHNV and CDR2 YYDKDF (reference sequence). CDR3 length equals 16 residues. CDR3 amino acids: CATSRTGQGGGNTIYF. The CDR3, as DNA: TGTGCCACCAGCAGAACCGGACAGGGCGGTGGAAACACCATATATTTT.

The CDR3 bases are TGCGCCAGCAGCCAGGATGACAGGCAAGAGACCCAGTACTTC. Translating it yields CASSQDDRQETQYF. The chain carries TRBV4-1 and TRBJ2-5; a weak D match, TRBD1 (6 bases). This CDR3 spans 14 amino acids. The V end was cut by 3 bases, the J end by 2 bases, with 10 bases between. Germline V lookup: CDR1 MGHRA, CDR2 YSYEKL.

The gene calls are TRBV4-3 and TRBJ2-3; 11 nucleotides line up with TRBD2. Germline assignment: CDR1 LGHNA and CDR2 YSLEER. This CDR3 is built from 16 residues. V trimming: 0 bases; J trimming: 7 bases; junction bases outside the gene matches: 6. The CDR3 DNA reads as TGCGCCAGCAGCCAAGATTTGCTAGCGGGAGGCAATACGCAGTATTTT. The encoded protein is CASSQDLLAGGNTQYF.

The chain recombines TRBV27 with TRBJ1-1, with D perhaps TRBD1 (5 bases). Trimming cost V 5 bases and J 4 bases, with 20 bases left between them. The CDR3 sequence is 16 residues long. In germline, CDR1 is MNHEY, CDR2 SMNVEV (reference sequence). In nucleotides, the CDR3 is TGTGCCAGCAGTCCAACCTTCAGGGTGGGGGGCACTGAAGCTTTCTTT. Translation gives CASSPTFRVGGTEAFF.

The chain is built from TRBV7-9 and TRBJ1-3; D call uncertain. CDR1 SEHNR and CDR2 FQNEAQ come from the germline V gene (reference sequence). CDR3 length: 15 residues. V was clipped by 1 base and J by 2 bases, with 9 bases between them. CDR3 in amino acids: CASSLDQAAGNTIYF. CDR3 DNA: TGTGCCAGCAGCTTAGACCAGGCTGCTGGAAACACCATATATTTT.

This chain joins TRBV27 and TRBJ1-2; 10 bases fit TRBD1. J was trimmed by 8 bases and V by 0 bases; bases with no gene match: 3. The CDR3 is made up of 14 amino acids. Germline V gene lookup returns CDR1 MNHEY and CDR2 SMNVEV (reference sequence). DNA of the CDR3: TGTGCCAGCAGTTTATCGGGGACAGGGGTCGGCTACACCTTC. Amino acids: CASSLSGTGVGYTF.

V gene TRBV6-5 combines with J gene TRBJ1-2; 8 nucleotides agree with TRBD1. The ends lost 6 bases at V and 7 bases at J; junction bases unmatched: 10. Germline CDR1 reads MNHEY; CDR2 reads SVGAGI. The CDR3 runs to 14 residues. CDR3: CASRRGQGPGGYTF. The CDR3 nucleotides read TGTGCCAGCAGACGCGGACAGGGCCCAGGTGGCTACACCTTC.

The chain joins TRBV5-4 to TRBJ2-3, with TRBD2 identical over 12 bases. The germline V gene has CDR1 SGHNT and CDR2 YYREEE (reference sequence). V dropped 4 bases and J dropped 1; count of bases not matched to a gene: 4. This CDR3 contains 16 residues. CDR3 sequence reads: CASSARTSGGTDTQYF. The CDR3 DNA follows: TGTGCCAGCAGCGCGAGGACTAGCGGGGGCACAGATACGCAGTATTTT.